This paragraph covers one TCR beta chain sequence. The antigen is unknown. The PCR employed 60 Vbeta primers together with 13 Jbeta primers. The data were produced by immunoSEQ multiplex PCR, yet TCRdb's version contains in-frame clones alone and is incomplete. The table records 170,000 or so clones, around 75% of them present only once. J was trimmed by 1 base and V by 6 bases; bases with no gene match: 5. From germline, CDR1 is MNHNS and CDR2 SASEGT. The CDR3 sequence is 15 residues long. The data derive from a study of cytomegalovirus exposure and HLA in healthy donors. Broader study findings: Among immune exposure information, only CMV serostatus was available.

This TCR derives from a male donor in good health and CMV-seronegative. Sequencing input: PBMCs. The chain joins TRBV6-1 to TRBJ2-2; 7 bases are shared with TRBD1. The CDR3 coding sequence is TGTGCCAGCAGCTCCCGGACAGGGAACACCGGGGAGCTGTTTTTT. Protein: CASSSRTGNTGELFF.